This T cell receptor beta chain was sequenced during a study of patients and donors after allogeneic stem cell transplantation. Via MiXCR, TCRdb re-called the RT-PCR reads, giving one row per CDR3 protein. The profile shows about 960,000 distinct CDR3 sequences, around 17% of them singletons. The V gene lost 2 bases and the J gene lost 1 base, with 12 bases spanning the gap. From germline, CDR1 is MNHEY and CDR2 SVGAGI. This CDR3 spans 15 amino acids. This TCR came from a human donor who was either an allogeneic HSCT recipient or a stem cell or donor lymphocyte infusion donor (not recorded which). It is not recorded whose cells these are; they may come from a transplant donor. Input material: blood, either unsorted or a sorted T cell fraction (not recorded which). The chain carries TRBV6-5 and TRBJ2-7, with D tentatively TRBD1 (6 bases). Here the CDR3 reads CASSYRTASSYEQYF. In nucleotides, the CDR3 is TGTGCCAGCAGTTACCGGACAGCATCGTCCTACGAGCAGTACTTC.